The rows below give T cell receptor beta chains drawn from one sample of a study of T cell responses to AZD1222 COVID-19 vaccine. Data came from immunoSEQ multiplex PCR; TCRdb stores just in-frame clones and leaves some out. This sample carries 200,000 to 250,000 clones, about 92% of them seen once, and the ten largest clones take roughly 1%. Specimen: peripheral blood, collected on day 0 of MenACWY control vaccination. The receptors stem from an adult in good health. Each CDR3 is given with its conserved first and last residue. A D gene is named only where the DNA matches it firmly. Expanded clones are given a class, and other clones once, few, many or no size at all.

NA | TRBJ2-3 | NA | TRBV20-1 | CSASTSTDTQYF | TGCAGTGCTAGTACCAGCACAGATACGCAGTATTTT
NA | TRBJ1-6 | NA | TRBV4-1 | CASSQVSQGYSPLHF | TGCGCCAGCAGCCAAGTAAGTCAGGGATATTCACCCCTCCACTTT
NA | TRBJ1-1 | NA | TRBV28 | CASSLEAGYTEAFF | TGTGCCAGCAGTTTAGAGGCAGGGTACACTGAAGCTTTCTTT
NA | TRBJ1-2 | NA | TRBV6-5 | CASRPRQAANYGYTF | TGTGCCAGCAGACCACGACAGGCGGCTAACTATGGCTACACCTTC
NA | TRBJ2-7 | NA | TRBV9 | CASSVGGRGSYEQYF | TGTGCCAGCAGCGTAGGGGGCAGAGGCTCCTACGAGCAGTACTTC
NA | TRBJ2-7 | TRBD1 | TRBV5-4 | CASSFKTGPGMGREQYF | TGTGCCAGCAGCTTTAAGACAGGGCCAGGGATGGGGCGCGAGCAGTACTTC
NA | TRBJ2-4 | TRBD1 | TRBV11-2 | CASSLRAGGYRVAKNIQYF | TGTGCCAGCAGCTTAAGAGCAGGGGGCTATAGGGTGGCCAAAAACATTCAGTACTTC
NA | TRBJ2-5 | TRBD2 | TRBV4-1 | CASRETSGTQETQYF | TGCGCCAGCAGGGAGACTAGCGGGACCCAAGAGACCCAGTACTTC
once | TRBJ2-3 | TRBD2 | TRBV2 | CASSHSGGATDTQYF | TGTGCCAGCAGTCATAGCGGGGGGGCGACAGATACGCAGTATTTT
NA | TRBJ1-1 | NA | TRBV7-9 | CASSLDAVSTEAFF | TGTGCCAGCAGCTTAGACGCGGTAAGCACTGAAGCTTTCTTT
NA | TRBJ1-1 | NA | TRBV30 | CAWRRQLSTEAFF | TGTGCCTGGAGGAGGCAGTTAAGCACTGAAGCTTTCTTT
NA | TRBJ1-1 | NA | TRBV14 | CASSGGEEMNTEAFF | TGTGCCAGCAGCGGGGGGGAGGAGATGAACACTGAAGCTTTCTTT
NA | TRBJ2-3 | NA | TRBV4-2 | CASSQDGAAPDTQYF | TGTGCCAGCAGCCAAGATGGGGCAGCTCCCGACACGCAGTATTTT
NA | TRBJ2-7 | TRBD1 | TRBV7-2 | CASSLGTGTEGEQYF | TGTGCCAGCAGCTTAGGAACCGGGACAGAGGGCGAGCAGTACTTC
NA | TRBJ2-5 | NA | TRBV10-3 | CAISDYPQETQYF | TGTGCCATCAGTGACTACCCGCAAGAGACCCAGTACTTC
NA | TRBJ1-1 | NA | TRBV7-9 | CASSADGFKAFF | TGTGCCAGCAGCGCTGACGGATTCAAAGCTTTCTTT
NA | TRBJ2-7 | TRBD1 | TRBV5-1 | CASSDGQGAGRNEQYF | TGCGCCAGCAGCGACGGACAGGGGGCGGGTAGGAACGAGCAGTACTTC
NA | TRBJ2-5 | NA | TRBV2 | CASSEGPGTWETQYF | TGTGCCAGCAGTGAAGGGCCAGGGACCTGGGAGACCCAGTACTTC
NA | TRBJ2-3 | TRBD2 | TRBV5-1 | CASSLAGTSGGTSTDTQYF | TGCGCCAGCAGCTTGGCAGGCACTAGCGGGGGAACTAGCACAGATACGCAGTATTTT
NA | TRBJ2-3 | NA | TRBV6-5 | CASSPGVGADTQYF | TGTGCCAGCAGCCCAGGGGTGGGCGCAGATACGCAGTATTTT
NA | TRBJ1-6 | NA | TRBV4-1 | CASSQDPGGYTVLDSPLHF | TGCGCCAGCAGCCAAGATCCGGGGGGATACACAGTTCTAGATTCACCCCTCCACTTT
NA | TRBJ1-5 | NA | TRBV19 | CASSMVLRTRSPQHF | TGTGCCAGTAGTATGGTCCTCCGGACCAGGTCGCCCCAGCATTTT
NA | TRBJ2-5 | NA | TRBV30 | CAWQVQETQYF | TGTGCCTGGCAGGTCCAAGAGACCCAGTACTTC
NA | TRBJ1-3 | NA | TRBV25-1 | CASHSSGNTIYF | TGTGCCAGCCATAGCTCAGGAAACACCATATATTTT
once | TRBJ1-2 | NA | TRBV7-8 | CASSPVGALWTGYTF | TGTGCCAGCAGCCCTGTCGGAGCTCTATGGACGGGCTACACCTTC
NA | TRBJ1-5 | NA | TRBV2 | CASSVGGSNQPQHF | TGTGCCAGCAGTGTTGGGGGTAGCAATCAGCCCCAGCATTTT
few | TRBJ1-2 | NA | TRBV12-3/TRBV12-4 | CASSLQGNYGYTF | TGTGCCAGCAGTTTACAGGGGAACTATGGCTACACCTTC
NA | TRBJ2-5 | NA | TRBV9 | CASSVGQGGGETQYF | TGTGCCAGCAGCGTAGGACAGGGAGGAGGAGAGACCCAGTACTTC
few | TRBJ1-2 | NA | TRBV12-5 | CASGPPGGTLFVYGYTF | TGTGCTAGTGGCCCCCCTGGGGGCACACTTTTTGTGTATGGCTACACCTTC
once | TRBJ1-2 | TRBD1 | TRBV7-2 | CASSLELTGGYGYTF | TGTGCCAGCAGCTTAGAACTGACAGGGGGTTATGGCTACACCTTC
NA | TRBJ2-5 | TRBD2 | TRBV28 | CASSLWSGGERETQYF | TGTGCCAGCAGTTTATGGAGCGGGGGAGAGAGGGAGACCCAGTACTTC
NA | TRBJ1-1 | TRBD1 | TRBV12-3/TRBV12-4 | CASSLTGTTEAFF | TGTGCCAGCAGTTTGACAGGGACCACTGAAGCTTTCTTT
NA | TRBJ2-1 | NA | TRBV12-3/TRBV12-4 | CASSTSSYEQFF | TGTGCCAGCAGTACTAGCTCATATGAGCAGTTCTTC
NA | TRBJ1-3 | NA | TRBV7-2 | CASSARGSSGNTIYF | TGTGCCAGCAGCGCACGGGGCAGCTCTGGAAACACCATATATTTT
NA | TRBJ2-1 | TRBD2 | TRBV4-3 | CASSQGVAGGYPTGEQFF | TGCGCCAGCAGCCAAGGGGTAGCGGGGGGATACCCTACAGGGGAGCAGTTCTTC
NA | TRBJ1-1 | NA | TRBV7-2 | CASTFVGRTEAFF | TGTGCCAGCACGTTTGTGGGCCGCACTGAAGCTTTCTTT
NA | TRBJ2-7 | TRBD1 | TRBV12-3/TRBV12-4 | CASSGQGANEQYF | TGTGCCAGCAGTGGACAGGGGGCCAACGAGCAGTACTTC
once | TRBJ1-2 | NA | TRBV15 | CATGLRATGGYTF | TGTGCCACCGGTTTAAGGGCCACGGGGGGCTACACCTTC
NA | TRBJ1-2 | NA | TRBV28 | CASSPSTAKGGYTF | TGTGCCAGCAGCCCCTCAACAGCCAAAGGTGGCTACACCTTC
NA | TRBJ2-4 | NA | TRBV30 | CAWSPSGTILAKNIQYF | TGTGCCTGGAGTCCCTCCGGGACAATTTTAGCCAAAAACATTCAGTACTTC
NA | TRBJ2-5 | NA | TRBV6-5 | CASSHDRVETQYF | TGTGCCAGCAGCCACGATCGGGTGGAGACCCAGTACTTC
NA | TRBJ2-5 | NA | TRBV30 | CAWSVTSGGEETQYF | TGTGCCTGGAGTGTAACCAGCGGTGGCGAAGAGACCCAGTACTTC
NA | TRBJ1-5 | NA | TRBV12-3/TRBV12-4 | CASSQTSNQPQHF | TGTGCCAGCAGTCAGACAAGTAATCAGCCCCAGCATTTT
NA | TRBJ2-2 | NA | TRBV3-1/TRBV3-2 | CASSQGSANTGELFF | TGTGCCAGCAGCCAAGGATCAGCGAACACCGGGGAGCTGTTTTTT
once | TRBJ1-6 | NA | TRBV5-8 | CASSLWAGSINSPLHF | TGTGCCAGCAGCTTGTGGGCAGGGTCTATTAATTCACCCCTCCACTTT
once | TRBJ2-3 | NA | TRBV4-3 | CASSQDGAGGDTQYF | TGCGCCAGCAGCCAAGATGGGGCCGGGGGAGATACGCAGTATTTT
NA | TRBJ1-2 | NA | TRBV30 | CAWSVDGSGGYTF | TGTGCCTGGAGTGTGGACGGTTCGGGTGGCTACACCTTC
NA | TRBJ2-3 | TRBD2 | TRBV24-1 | CATSDHGSGGRADTQYF | TGTGCCACCAGTGATCACGGTAGCGGGGGGAGGGCAGATACGCAGTATTTT
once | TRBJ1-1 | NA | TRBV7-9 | CASSFIGQNTEAFF | TGTGCCAGCAGCTTTATCGGACAGAACACTGAAGCTTTCTTT
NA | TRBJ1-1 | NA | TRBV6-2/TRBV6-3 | CASSYNKYTEAFF | TGTGCCAGCAGTTATAACAAGTACACTGAAGCTTTCTTT